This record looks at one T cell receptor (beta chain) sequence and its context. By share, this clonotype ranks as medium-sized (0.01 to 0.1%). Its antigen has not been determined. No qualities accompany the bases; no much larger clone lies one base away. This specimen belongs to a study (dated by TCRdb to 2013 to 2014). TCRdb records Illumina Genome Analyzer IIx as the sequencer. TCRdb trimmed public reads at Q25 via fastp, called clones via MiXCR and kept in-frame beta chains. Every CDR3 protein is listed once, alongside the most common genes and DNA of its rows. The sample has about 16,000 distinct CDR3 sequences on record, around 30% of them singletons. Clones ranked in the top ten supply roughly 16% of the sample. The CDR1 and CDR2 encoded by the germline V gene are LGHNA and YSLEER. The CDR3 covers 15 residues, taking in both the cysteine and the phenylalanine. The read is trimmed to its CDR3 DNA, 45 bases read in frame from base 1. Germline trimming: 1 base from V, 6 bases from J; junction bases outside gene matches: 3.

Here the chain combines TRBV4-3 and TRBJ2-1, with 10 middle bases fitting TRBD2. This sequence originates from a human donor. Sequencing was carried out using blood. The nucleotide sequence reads TGCGCCAGCAGCCAAGTGAGCGGGAGGGGCAATGAGCAGTTCTTC. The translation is CASSQVSGRGNEQFF.